This TCR beta chain is from a study of blood T cell repertoires in COVID-19. Libraries were prepared by immunoSEQ multiplex PCR; TCRdb keeps only in-frame clonotypes and omits some of them. The sample lists some 290,000 clones; roughly nine tenths were seen once. Participant age was roughly 18 to 100 years, and participants resided in about two dozen US areas. The V gene lost 8 bases and the J gene lost 4 bases, with 11 bases spanning the gap. CDR1 and CDR2 (germline): MNHEY, SVGAGI. The CDR3 totals 12 residues. The sample comprised PBMCs or T cells enriched from blood (not recorded which). The rearrangement links TRBV6-5 to TRBJ1-2, with unresolved D. This sequence was found in a woman under 40 who had been exposed to COVID-19. CDR3: CASPGKAYGYTF. CDR3 sequence (DNA): TGTGCCAGCCCCGGGAAGGCCTATGGCTACACCTTC.